Here is one TCR beta chain with its context. Its antigen is undetermined. The record originates from a study of OX40 agonist ivuxolimab in advanced cancers. Study-level findings and limits: With doses of 0.1 to 3.0 mg/kg, CD4+ and CD8+ blood T cells had undergone clonal expansion by week 6.

Clones were read by immunoSEQ multiplex PCR, and TCRdb kept only the in-frame ones, dropping some. The sample has roughly 87,000 clones, about 90% seen once. Specimen: CD4+ or CD8+ T cells sorted from blood, collected in a trial of the OX40 agonist ivuxolimab. This sequence was found in an adult with an advanced solid tumor such as melanoma, head and neck, liver or kidney cancer.

The CDR3 bases are TGCGCCAGCAGCCAAGATCAGCCGGGCACAGATACGCAGTATTTT. Protein: CASSQDQPGTDTQYF. The chain couples TRBV4-3 to TRBJ2-3; no clear D. Germline V gene sequence: CDR1 LGHNA, CDR2 YSLEER. The CDR3 runs to 15 residues. V was trimmed by 0 bases and J by 1 base, leaving 8 bases between them.